This T cell receptor beta chain was captured by sequencing in a study of blood T cell repertoires in COVID-19 (dated by TCRdb to the early 2020s). Regarding the research as a whole: Samples covering the acute and convalescent phases of COVID-19 were provided by collaborators in the United States, Italy and Spain. Nearly every sample came with metadata listing a de-identified subject ID, COVID-19 status, age in years and sex. The repertoires were released in a freely available public database intended as a resource for research on the immune response to SARS-CoV-2. Samples came from the ongoing ImmuneRACE study (first 160 participants) plus 1,254 subjects from 6 global collaborators. Subjects who had been exposed to COVID-19, were actively infected with it, or had recovered from it provided the deeply sampled blood TCRbeta repertoires that made up the dataset. The prospective study material was composed of cDNA or gDNA derived from T cells, B-cell-depleted T cells, or PBMCs. HLA class I and class II types, where available, came from metadata supplied by the sample provider rather than from assay-based typing. What the authors observed across the whole study: Clinical and demographic metadata were provided uncurated, with the amount varying by source and participant.

At the junction V is shortened by 2 bases and J by 6 bases, with 13 bases in between. Taken from cysteine to phenylalanine, the CDR3 has 14 residues. Only CDR3 DNA remains: 42 bases, in frame from the first base. The germline V gene specifies SGHTA as CDR1 and FQGNSA as CDR2. The immunoSEQ Assay, a bias-controlled multiplex PCR, was used to amplify TCRbeta CDR3 regions from genomic DNA. In the paper's pipeline: Nucleated cell counts per sample were estimated from amplification of reference gene primers within the assay. To quantify the absolute abundance of each unique TCRbeta CDR3 rearrangement, sequence reads were collapsed and filtered. For each sample, productive Simpson clonality was calculated as the square root of Simpson's diversity index over productive rearrangements. The clones in this table, taken by TCRdb from immuneACCESS, are in-frame only. Not every clone is retained; where verified, under half of the shortfall comes from an unresolved V gene, and the cause of the rest is unknown. From that table come the V and J calls and clone size; the DNA was used to work out D and trimming. For this sample there are more than 60,000 clones; 70% to 90% appear just once. The ten largest make up around 4.4% of the sample.

With respect to this clone: What this receptor recognizes is not known. One base away there is no much larger clone; base qualities are not given.

Collaborating institutions collected whole blood in K2EDTA tubes following their own protocols. Collaborator samples were shipped for TCRbeta analysis as frozen whole blood, isolated PBMCs, or DNA extracted from either sample type. The sequence came from a man aged 45-65 years with active COVID-19. Sequenced: peripheral blood. Recombination joined TRBV7-2 with TRBJ1-2; TRBD1 could be the D gene, as 6 bases match. The CDR3 region reads CASSLIRTVDGYTF. The DNA sequence reads TGTGCCAGCAGCTTAATCAGGACAGTAGATGGCTACACCTTC.